Each of the 21 T cell receptor beta chains below was sequenced from the same sample in a study of CD8+ T cells in alopecia areata. RNA was extracted and reverse transcribed into cDNA as the sequencing template. Some clones are missing from TCRdb's copy, which holds only in-frame ones; the method was immunoSEQ multiplex PCR. Altogether 90,000 to 150,000 clones are present, roughly two thirds being singletons, with the ten largest covering roughly 2.8%. The sample was CD4+ T cells sorted from blood. The receptors stem from a human donor in good health.

The genes are TRBV29-1 and TRBJ1-5; D possibly corresponds to TRBD1 (5 bases). The germline gives CDR1 SQVTM, CDR2 ANQGSEA. Trimming took 4 bases from V and 7 from J, leaving 14 bases between them. The CDR3 contains 13 residues. The CDR3 reads CSVGQGRGQPQHF. In nucleotides, the CDR3 is TGCAGCGTTGGGCAGGGTCGGGGGCAGCCCCAGCATTTT.

The gene calls are TRBV29-1 and TRBJ1-2; D gene ambiguous. With 5 bases removed from V and 6 bases from J, the gap between germline ends came to 13 bases. The CDR3 runs 12 residues. Germline-derived CDR1 and CDR2 are SQVTM and ANQGSEA. The CDR3 nucleotides read TGCAGCGTTAGGACTAACTACGATGGCTACACCTTC. The encoded protein is CSVRTNYDGYTF.

The rearrangement links TRBV23-1 to TRBJ1-5; no definite D call. TRBV23-1 is known as an ORF, though its function is uncertain. The CDR3 is 13 amino acids. V lost 3 bases and J 1 base, leaving 4 bases between the germline ends. CDR3: CASSHRSNQPQHF. The DNA of the CDR3 is TGCGCCAGCAGTCATAGAAGCAATCAGCCCCAGCATTTT.

V usage is TRBV4-1 and J usage is TRBJ2-5; D is ambiguous. V lost 6 bases and J lost 5, with 10 bases in between. CDR3 size: 12 residues. Germline CDR1 reads MGHRA; CDR2 reads YSYEKL. CDR3 sequence reads: CASSRPEETQYF. CDR3 bases: TGCGCCAGCAGTCGACCGGAGGAGACCCAGTACTTC.

This chain links TRBV5-1 with TRBJ2-6; possible D gene TRBD1, 5 bases. CDR3 size: 17 residues. The V gene lost 0 bases and the J gene lost 4 bases, with 14 bases spanning the gap. Germline CDR1 reads SGHRS; CDR2 reads YFSETQ. CDR3 in DNA: TGCGCCAGCAGCTTGGTTAACCAGGGTTCCGGGGCCAACGTCCTGACTTTC. Protein: CASSLVNQGSGANVLTF.

This chain uses TRBV4-1 with TRBJ1-2; unclear D gene. Germline V CDR1 and CDR2: MGHRA, YSYEKL. V shed 2 bases and J shed 2 bases, with 12 bases lying between them. The CDR3 contains 15 residues. CDR3 DNA: TGCGCCAGCAGCCAACCTCTGTCAAGGAACTATGGCTACACCTTC. Its translation is CASSQPLSRNYGYTF.

There are a few counts of this clone. The J gene is TRBJ2-3, the V gene TRBV7-8; TRBD2 matches at 10 bases. The CDR3 consists of 18 residues. The germline V gene encodes CDR1 SGHVS and CDR2 FQNEAQ. The J segment lost 1 base and the V segment lost 3 bases, leaving 10 bases of the junction unmatched. CDR3 nucleotide sequence: TGTGCCAGCAGCTTCCCCAAGAGCGGGGGGGCCGGCACAGATACGCAGTATTTT. It encodes CASSFPKSGGAGTDTQYF.

A few counts support this clone. The rearrangement joins TRBV29-1 to TRBJ2-5; 8 bases align to TRBD2. In germline, CDR1 is SQVTM, CDR2 ANQGSEA. The junction had 11 bases not matched to a gene; V was cut back by 1 base and J by 7 bases. The CDR3 runs to 15 residues. CDR3 residues: CSVEAGQRGPLTQYF. Here the CDR3 DNA reads TGCAGCGTTGAAGCCGGCCAGCGGGGGCCCCTGACCCAGTACTTC.

The CDR3 region is CSVNTRDRSSYEQYF. DNA for the CDR3: TGCAGCGTAAATACCCGGGACAGGAGCTCCTACGAGCAGTACTTC. This rearrangement joins TRBV29-1 to TRBJ2-7; 8 nucleotides match TRBD1. Germline V gives CDR1 SQVTM, CDR2 ANQGSEA. CDR3 length: 15 amino acids. The J segment lost 0 bases and the V segment lost 6 bases, leaving 10 bases of the junction unmatched.

The chain carries TRBV9 and TRBJ2-5; D is ambiguous. Trimming removed 0 bases from V and 4 bases from J, with 10 bases in between. This CDR3 spans 14 amino acids. Germline assignment: CDR1 SGDLS and CDR2 YYNGEE. This CDR3 reads CASSVGADVETQYF. The CDR3 DNA is TGTGCCAGCAGCGTAGGGGCGGACGTAGAGACCCAGTACTTC.

This clone was detected only once. The rearrangement uses TRBV6-6 and TRBJ2-1; TRBD2 matches at 12 bases. CDR1 is MNHNY and CDR2 is SVGAGI in the germline V gene (reference sequence). J lost 8 bases, V lost 2 bases, and 4 bases had no gene match. CDR3 length equals 15 residues. Written as DNA, the CDR3 is TGTGCCAGCAGTTACCCTAGCGGGGGGGCCCATGAGCAGTTCTTC. Protein: CASSYPSGGAHEQFF.

There are a few counts of this clone. This sequence joins TRBV6-5 and TRBJ2-3, with TRBD2 matching over 7 bases. The V gene end was trimmed by 5 bases and the J gene end by 4 bases; junction bases not matched to a gene: 3. The CDR3 runs to 13 residues. The V gene's germline CDR1 is MNHEY and CDR2 SVGAGI. CDR3 loop: CASSRGGADTQYF. CDR3 DNA sequence: TGTGCCAGCAGTAGGGGAGGGGCAGATACGCAGTATTTT.

The CDR3 region is CSVVGGIQDYGYTF. The CDR3 coding sequence is TGCAGCGTTGTGGGGGGAATACAGGACTATGGCTACACCTTC. The rearrangement joins TRBV29-1 to TRBJ1-2; TRBD1 is a possible D gene (5 bases). V gave up 4 bases and J gave up 3 bases, with 15 bases separating them. Germline lookup yields CDR1 SQVTM and CDR2 ANQGSEA. The CDR3 consists of 14 residues.

This clone was detected a few times. The genes are TRBV15 and TRBJ1-2; 10 nucleotides align to TRBD1. CDR3 length equals 20 residues. J lost 4 bases, V lost 3 bases, and 20 bases had no gene match. Germline CDR1 is LNHNV and CDR2 is YYDKDF (reference sequence). CDR3 nucleotide sequence: TGTGCCACCAGCAGGGGACAGGGGTATACGTACAGGGGAGAATCCTATGGCTACACCTTC. Protein product: CATSRGQGYTYRGESYGYTF.

This clone was recorded only once. J is TRBJ1-1 and V is TRBV30; D gene ambiguous. Trimming took 5 bases from V and 11 from J, leaving 21 bases between them. Looked up from germline, CDR1 is GTSNPN and CDR2 is SVGIG (reference sequence). The CDR3 runs 13 residues. The DNA of the CDR3 is TGTGCCTGGGGCGGGCAGCTAAGCCTGAGGGCTTTCTTT. Amino acids: CAWGGQLSLRAFF.

This chain joins TRBV5-4 and TRBJ2-3; TRBD1 matches 10 bases. The CDR3 is 14 residues long. Germline assignment: CDR1 SGHNT and CDR2 YYREEE (reference sequence). The junction had 2 bases not matched to a gene; V was cut back by 3 bases and J by 4 bases. The CDR3 coding sequence is TGTGCCAGCAGCTACGGACAGGGGGCAGATACGCAGTATTTT. Translated: CASSYGQGADTQYF.

A few counts support this clone. The chain carries TRBV29-1 and TRBJ2-6; maybe TRBD2 (5 bases). V was trimmed by 5 bases and J by 0 bases, leaving 8 bases between them. The germline gives CDR1 SQVTM, CDR2 ANQGSEA. The CDR3 sequence is 14 residues long. The CDR3 DNA reads as TGCAGCGTTCACGAGGGCTCTGGGGCCAACGTCCTGACTTTC. Protein product: CSVHEGSGANVLTF.

The chain combines TRBV18 with TRBJ1-2; 7 nucleotides match TRBD1. This CDR3 region has 15 residues. Germline V gene lookup returns CDR1 KGHSH and CDR2 LQKENI. Trimming at V came to 3 bases and at J to 7 bases, leaving 11 bases not matched to a gene. CDR3 nucleotide sequence: TGTGCCAGCTCACCTAGCGGGGACAGTGTTCTTGGCTACACCTTC. As protein: CASSPSGDSVLGYTF.

This chain uses TRBV29-1 with TRBJ2-7, with 7 bases aligning to TRBD2. Per the germline V gene, CDR1 is SQVTM and CDR2 is ANQGSEA. This CDR3 has 11 residues. V was pared by 7 bases and J by 7 bases, with 7 bases of the junction left unmatched. The CDR3 loop is CSAGTTWEQYF. The CDR3 DNA is TGCAGCGCTGGGACTACTTGGGAGCAGTACTTC.

The chain is built from TRBV6-5 and TRBJ1-1; TRBD1 matches 8 bases. CDR1 is MNHEY and CDR2 is SVGAGI in the germline V gene. J lost 1 base, V lost 5 bases, and 3 bases had no gene match. The CDR3 consists of 14 residues. The CDR3 loop is CASSQDRANTEAFF. The CDR3 coding sequence is TGTGCCAGCAGTCAGGACAGGGCGAACACTGAAGCTTTCTTT.

The V call is TRBV30, the J call TRBJ2-7, with a tentative D call TRBD1 (5 bases). The CDR3 runs 17 residues. Trimming took off 1 base at V and 0 bases at J, with 19 bases between the two ends. CDR1 is GTSNPN, CDR2 SVGIG, per germline (reference sequence). The CDR3 here is CAWSGAGLRMRSYEQYF. The CDR3 nucleotides are TGTGCCTGGAGTGGGGCAGGGTTGAGAATGCGCTCCTACGAGCAGTACTTC.